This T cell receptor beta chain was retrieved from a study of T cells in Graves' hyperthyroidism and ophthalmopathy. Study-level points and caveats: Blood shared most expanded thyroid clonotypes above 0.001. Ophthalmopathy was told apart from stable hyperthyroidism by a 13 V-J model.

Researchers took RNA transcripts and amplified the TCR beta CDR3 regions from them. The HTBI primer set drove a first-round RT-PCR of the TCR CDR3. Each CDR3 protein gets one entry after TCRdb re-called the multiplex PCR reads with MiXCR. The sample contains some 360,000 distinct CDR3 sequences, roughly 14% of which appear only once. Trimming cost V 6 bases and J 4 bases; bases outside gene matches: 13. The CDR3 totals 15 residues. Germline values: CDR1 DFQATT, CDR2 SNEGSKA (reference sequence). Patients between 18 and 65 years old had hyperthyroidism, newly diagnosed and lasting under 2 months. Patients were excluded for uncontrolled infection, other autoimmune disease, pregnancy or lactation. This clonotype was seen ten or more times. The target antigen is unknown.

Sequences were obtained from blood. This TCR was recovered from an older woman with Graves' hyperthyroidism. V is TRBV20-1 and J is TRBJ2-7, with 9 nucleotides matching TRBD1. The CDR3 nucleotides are TGCAGTGCGACTCCCGCCGGGACAGGGCAATACGAGCAGTACTTC. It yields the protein CSATPAGTGQYEQYF.